These T cell receptor beta chains were read from a single sample in a study of blood T cell repertoires in COVID-19. TCRdb's copy holds only in-frame clones and misses some; the assay was immunoSEQ multiplex PCR. The table has about 240,000 clones, about 89% seen once. Sequencing input: PBMCs or T cells enriched from blood (not recorded which). All receptors derive from a man aged 35 to 55 who had recovered from COVID-19. CDR3s include the opening cysteine and the closing phenylalanine or tryptophan. D genes are given only for firm matches. Expanded clones are given a class, and other clones once, few, many or no size at all.

J gene | D gene | clone size | V gene | CDR3 protein | CDR3 DNA
TRBJ1-1 | . | . | TRBV27 | CASSFDSRTEAFF | TGTGCCAGCAGTTTTGACTCGCGGACTGAAGCTTTCTTT
TRBJ2-1 | . | . | TRBV7-6 | CASSLPYRSQTYNEQFF | TGTGCCAGCAGCTTACCTTACAGGTCACAAACATACAATGAGCAGTTCTTC
TRBJ2-2 | . | . | TRBV7-6 | CASSLTATGELFF | TGTGCCAGCAGCTTAACAGCCACCGGGGAGCTGTTTTTT
TRBJ1-6 | . | . | TRBV19 | CASSLSQADSPLHF | TGTGCCAGTAGTCTTAGTCAAGCTGATTCACCCCTCCACTTT
TRBJ2-1 | TRBD2 | . | TRBV7-3 | CASSPPGGDRSYNEQFF | TGTGCCAGCAGCCCCCCCGGGGGGGACCGCTCCTACAATGAGCAGTTCTTC
TRBJ2-7 | . | . | TRBV27 | CASSLSGGGLPYEQYF | TGTGCCAGCAGTTTATCAGGGGGGGGACTTCCCTACGAGCAGTACTTC
TRBJ1-1 | TRBD1 | once | TRBV6-1 | CASSEENFRDRGLMNTEAFF | TGTGCCAGCAGTGAAGAAAATTTCCGGGACAGGGGCCTCATGAACACTGAAGCTTTCTTT
TRBJ2-4 | TRBD2 | . | TRBV27 | CASSLRGENIQYF | TGTGCCAGCAGTCTCCGGGGGGAAAACATTCAGTACTTC
TRBJ2-3 | . | . | TRBV9 | CASSRGDTQYF | TGTGCCAGCAGCCGGGGGGATACGCAGTATTTT
TRBJ2-2 | TRBD1 | . | TRBV13 | CASSLIPGQGFTGELFF | TGTGCCAGCAGCTTAATCCCGGGACAGGGGTTCACCGGGGAGCTGTTTTTT
TRBJ1-6 | . | . | TRBV7-9 | CASSSMSGGLSFFSPLHF | TGTGCCAGCAGCTCAATGTCGGGGGGGCTTTCCTTCTTTTCACCCCTCCACTTT
TRBJ1-2 | . | . | TRBV11-2 | CASSSLRGALRGYTF | TGTGCCAGCAGCTCTTTGCGGGGGGCCCTTCGGGGCTACACCTTC
TRBJ1-2 | . | . | TRBV6-5 | CASSYSRSPGHYGYTF | TGTGCCAGCAGTTACTCTAGAAGTCCGGGTCACTATGGCTACACCTTC
TRBJ1-1 | . | . | TRBV18 | CASSPSTRVTEAFF | TGTGCCAGCTCACCATCGACGAGGGTCACTGAAGCTTTCTTT
TRBJ1-5 | TRBD1 | . | TRBV28 | CASSLNGIRQGKYQPQHF | TGTGCCAGCAGTTTAAATGGGATCAGACAGGGGAAGTATCAGCCCCAGCATTTT
TRBJ1-3 | . | . | TRBV30 | CAWSYFGGGGNTIYF | TGTGCCTGGAGCTACTTCGGGGGAGGAGGAAACACCATATATTTT
TRBJ2-1 | . | few | TRBV13 | CASSREPTGNNEQFF | TGTGCCAGCAGCAGAGAACCGACAGGAAACAATGAGCAGTTCTTC
TRBJ2-1 | TRBD1 | . | TRBV11-2 | CASSPISGTGGNRDNEQFF | TGTGCCAGCAGCCCCATCTCCGGGACAGGGGGCAATCGAGACAATGAGCAGTTCTTC
TRBJ1-2 | TRBD1 | once | TRBV19 | CASARDRDMVNYGYTF | TGTGCCAGTGCCCGGGACAGGGATATGGTAAACTATGGCTACACCTTC
TRBJ1-4 | . | . | TRBV6-2/TRBV6-3 | CASSSSSGATNEKLFF | TGTGCCAGCAGTTCCTCTTCAGGGGCAACTAATGAAAAACTGTTTTTT
TRBJ2-7 | TRBD1 | . | TRBV9 | CASSPSIGTGNYEQYF | TGTGCCAGCAGCCCCTCGATTGGGACAGGGAACTACGAGCAGTACTTC
TRBJ1-5 | . | once | TRBV6-2/TRBV6-3 | CASSRVNSNQPQHF | TGTGCCAGCAGTCGTGTTAATAGCAATCAGCCCCAGCATTTT
TRBJ1-2 | . | . | TRBV7-8 | CASSPNLGYTF | TGTGCCAGCAGCCCAAACCTAGGCTACACCTTC
TRBJ1-1 | . | . | TRBV12-5 | CASAWEGRHTEAFF | TGTGCTAGTGCCTGGGAGGGGCGTCACACTGAAGCTTTCTTT
TRBJ2-7 | TRBD1 | . | TRBV28 | CASSLGTGTSYEQYF | TGTGCCAGCAGTTTGGGGACAGGAACCTCCTACGAGCAGTACTTC
TRBJ2-3 | . | . | TRBV9 | CASSVTGSADTQYF | TGTGCCAGCAGCGTAACCGGGAGCGCAGATACGCAGTATTTT
TRBJ2-7 | TRBD1 | few | TRBV7-9 | CASSPDRVAYEQYF | TGTGCCAGCAGCCCCGACAGGGTGGCCTACGAGCAGTACTTC
TRBJ2-5 | . | . | TRBV18 | CASSPPVDSKETQYF | TGTGCCAGCTCACCACCGGTAGACAGCAAAGAGACCCAGTACTTC
TRBJ2-1 | TRBD1 | . | TRBV24-1 | CATSDLTGDEQFF | TGTGCCACCAGTGATCTGACAGGGGATGAGCAGTTCTTC
TRBJ2-5 | TRBD1 | . | TRBV11-2 | CASSSGDRGRETQYF | TGTGCCAGCAGCTCCGGGGACAGGGGTCGAGAGACCCAGTACTTC
TRBJ2-3 | TRBD1 | . | TRBV10-3 | CAISEPRTGSTDTQYF | TGTGCCATCAGTGAGCCAAGGACAGGGTCGACAGATACGCAGTATTTT
TRBJ2-3 | TRBD1 | . | TRBV28 | CASSSDRAPGDTQYF | TGTGCCAGCAGTTCGGACAGGGCTCCGGGGGATACGCAGTATTTT
TRBJ1-1 | . | . | TRBV19 | CASREGVERQAFF | TGTGCCAGTAGAGAGGGCGTAGAACGGCAAGCTTTCTTT
TRBJ2-2 | . | . | TRBV9 | CASKPGPNTGELFF | TGTGCCAGCAAACCGGGTCCTAACACCGGGGAGCTGTTTTTT
TRBJ2-7 | . | . | TRBV7-9 | CASSSTVYEQYF | TGTGCCAGCAGCTCGACAGTCTACGAGCAGTACTTC
TRBJ1-4 | . | . | TRBV19 | CASSTQISTNEKLFF | TGTGCCAGTAGTACGCAGATTTCAACTAATGAAAAACTGTTTTTT
TRBJ2-7 | . | . | TRBV29-1 | CSVRTGGDEQYF | TGCAGCGTGAGGACGGGGGGCGACGAGCAGTACTTC
TRBJ1-2 | TRBD1 | few | TRBV27 | CASSSSGTESTRYTF | TGTGCCAGCAGTTCCTCCGGGACAGAATCTACTCGCTACACCTTC
TRBJ1-2 | . | . | TRBV5-4 | CASSLAGSETQGYTF | TGTGCCAGCAGCCTTGCGGGTTCGGAGACTCAAGGCTACACCTTC
TRBJ1-1 | TRBD1 | . | TRBV11-2 | CASSPPGQGNTEAFF | TGTGCCAGCAGCCCTCCGGGACAGGGTAACACTGAAGCTTTCTTT
TRBJ2-2 | TRBD1 | . | TRBV7-3 | CASSPWTGANTGELFF | TGTGCCAGCAGCCCATGGACAGGGGCGAACACCGGGGAGCTGTTTTTT
TRBJ2-7 | . | . | TRBV6-5 | CASSSPRRGKRDEQYF | TGTGCCAGCAGTTCCCCCCGCCGAGGGAAGAGGGACGAGCAGTACTTC
TRBJ1-3 | TRBD1 | . | TRBV6-2/TRBV6-3 | CASSYADSGQAPYGNTIYF | TGTGCCAGCAGTTATGCCGACTCGGGACAGGCACCCTACGGAAACACCATATATTTT
TRBJ2-7 | . | once | TRBV11-2 | CASSSPTNYEQYF | TGTGCCAGCAGCTCCCCGACAAACTACGAGCAGTACTTC
TRBJ1-2 | . | . | TRBV24-1 | CATSPGVVGVNYGYTF | TGTGCCACCAGTCCCGGGGTGGTAGGTGTCAACTATGGCTACACCTTC
TRBJ1-5 | TRBD1 | . | TRBV6-5 | CASSYSTGVQPQHF | TGTGCCAGCAGTTACTCAACAGGGGTACAGCCCCAGCATTTT
TRBJ2-1 | TRBD1 | . | TRBV5-8 | CASSLGRQGNEQFF | TGTGCCAGCAGCTTGGGCAGACAGGGTAATGAGCAGTTCTTC
TRBJ1-5 | TRBD1 | once | TRBV19 | CASSRSTGASNQPQHF | TGTGCCAGTAGTAGGTCGACAGGGGCTAGCAATCAGCCCCAGCATTTT
TRBJ1-4 | TRBD1 | . | TRBV11-2 | CASSSQIGTGAEKLFF | TGTGCCAGCAGCTCTCAAATCGGGACAGGGGCTGAAAAACTGTTTTTT
TRBJ2-2 | TRBD2 | . | TRBV4-1 | CASSFLAGATNTGELFF | TGCGCCAGCAGCTTTCTAGCGGGAGCCACGAACACCGGGGAGCTGTTTTTT
TRBJ1-2 | . | . | TRBV3-1/TRBV3-2 | CASSQDSPYGYTF | TGTGCCAGCAGCCAAGACAGTCCCTATGGCTACACCTTC
TRBJ2-2 | TRBD2 | . | TRBV9 | CASSARAGGDTGELFF | TGTGCCAGCAGCGCCCGGGCGGGAGGTGACACCGGGGAGCTGTTTTTT
TRBJ2-3 | TRBD2 | . | TRBV27 | CASIPQLAGGWDTQYF | TGTGCCAGCATACCTCAACTAGCGGGAGGGTGGGATACGCAGTATTTT
TRBJ2-1 | . | . | TRBV10-3 | CAISEWASSPNNEQFF | TGTGCCATCAGTGAGTGGGCTAGCTCCCCGAACAATGAGCAGTTCTTC